This T cell receptor (beta chain) was sequenced for a study of blood T cell repertoires in COVID-19. Clinical history reported by participants formed the basis on which cohorts were assigned. Original analysis: Estimated nucleated cell counts came from reference gene primer amplification. Some clones are missing from TCRdb's copy, which holds only in-frame ones; the method was immunoSEQ multiplex PCR. V and J calls and clone size are copied from that table; D and trimming were computed from the DNA. The sample contains some 380,000 clones, roughly 88% of which appear only once. CDR1 and CDR2 (germline): MDHEN, SYDVKM. The CDR3 spans 14 residues. J gave up 9 bases and V 5 bases, and 10 bases lay outside the gene matches.

Sequenced material: PBMCs or T cells enriched from blood (not recorded which). V is TRBV28 and J is TRBJ2-1, with TRBD1 identical over 7 bases. This TCR was sampled from a woman aged 40 to 50 with acute COVID-19. DNA of the CDR3: TGTGCCAGCAGTCCCGGGACAGTGAATGGTGAGCAGTTCTTC. It is translated as CASSPGTVNGEQFF.